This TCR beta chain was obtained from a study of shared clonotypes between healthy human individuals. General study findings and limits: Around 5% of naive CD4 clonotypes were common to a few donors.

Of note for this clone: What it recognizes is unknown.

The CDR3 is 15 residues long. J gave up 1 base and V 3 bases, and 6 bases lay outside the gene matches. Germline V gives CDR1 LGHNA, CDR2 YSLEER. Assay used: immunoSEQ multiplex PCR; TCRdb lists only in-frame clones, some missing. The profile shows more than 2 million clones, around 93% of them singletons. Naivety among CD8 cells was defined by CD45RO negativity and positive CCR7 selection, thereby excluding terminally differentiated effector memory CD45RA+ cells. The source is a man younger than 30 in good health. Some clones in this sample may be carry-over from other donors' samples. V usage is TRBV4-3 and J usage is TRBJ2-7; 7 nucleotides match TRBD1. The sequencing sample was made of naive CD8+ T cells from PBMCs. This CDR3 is CASSQDDRASYEQYF. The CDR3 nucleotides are TGCGCCAGCAGCCAGGATGACAGGGCTTCCTACGAGCAGTACTTC.